A selection of T cell receptor beta chains follows, all from one sample in a study of cytomegalovirus exposure and HLA in healthy donors. Produced via immunoSEQ multiplex PCR; TCRdb's table is partial and in-frame only. The sample lists 99,000 or so clones; approximately 16% were seen once. The sample consisted of PBMCs. The receptors were gathered from a female donor in good health and CMV-seronegative. Each CDR3 is given with its conserved first and last residue. Each record gives: D gene, V gene, J gene, clone size, CDR3 protein, CDR3 DNA. The D gene is left open where the match is weak. A clone size is listed for some rows: how often the clone was seen (once, few, many), or a class if it is expanded.

D gene: TRBD1
V gene: TRBV29-1
J gene: TRBJ1-2
clone size: few
CDR3 protein: CSARQGNYGYTF
CDR3 DNA: TGCAGCGCCCGACAGGGGAACTATGGCTACACCTTC

D gene: TRBD1
V gene: TRBV5-1
J gene: TRBJ1-1
clone size: few
CDR3 protein: CASSGTGQGKGTEAFF
CDR3 DNA: TGCGCCAGCAGCGGTACGGGACAGGGGAAGGGGACTGAAGCTTTCTTT

D gene: .
V gene: TRBV29-1
J gene: TRBJ2-3
clone size: few
CDR3 protein: CSVDPSAEGTDTQYF
CDR3 DNA: TGCAGCGTTGACCCTAGCGCGGAAGGCACAGATACGCAGTATTTT

D gene: .
V gene: TRBV28
J gene: TRBJ2-7
clone size: few
CDR3 protein: CASNLHGQSRYEQYF
CDR3 DNA: TGTGCCAGCAACCTCCACGGACAGAGCCGCTACGAGCAGTACTTC

D gene: TRBD1
V gene: TRBV10-1
J gene: TRBJ2-1
clone size: .
CDR3 protein: CASSATNRGLNEQFF
CDR3 DNA: TGCGCCAGCAGTGCTACTAACAGGGGGCTAAATGAGCAGTTCTTC

D gene: .
V gene: TRBV4-3
J gene: TRBJ2-1
clone size: .
CDR3 protein: CASSQEALTGLSSYNEQFF
CDR3 DNA: TGCGCCAGCAGCCAAGAGGCCCTGACAGGTTTGAGCTCCTACAATGAGCAGTTCTTC

D gene: TRBD1
V gene: TRBV30
J gene: TRBJ2-7
clone size: few
CDR3 protein: CAWSVRGLALLFNEQYF
CDR3 DNA: TGTGCCTGGAGTGTAAGGGGGCTAGCATTATTGTTCAACGAGCAGTACTTC

D gene: .
V gene: TRBV6-5
J gene: TRBJ1-4
clone size: few
CDR3 protein: CASSYGSDEKLFF
CDR3 DNA: TGTGCCAGCAGTTACGGTTCGGATGAAAAACTGTTTTTT

D gene: .
V gene: TRBV10-3
J gene: TRBJ1-6
clone size: .
CDR3 protein: CAIGKDGSSYNSPLHF
CDR3 DNA: TGTGCCATCGGGAAAGACGGGAGCTCCTATAATTCACCCCTCCACTTT

D gene: .
V gene: TRBV14
J gene: TRBJ2-7
clone size: few
CDR3 protein: CASSQSRVEQYF
CDR3 DNA: TGTGCCAGCAGCCAAAGCAGGGTCGAGCAGTACTTC

D gene: TRBD2
V gene: TRBV5-4
J gene: TRBJ2-5
clone size: few
CDR3 protein: CASRPAGATQETQYF
CDR3 DNA: TGTGCCAGCAGACCAGCGGGGGCCACCCAAGAGACCCAGTACTTC

D gene: TRBD1
V gene: TRBV10-3
J gene: TRBJ1-1
clone size: .
CDR3 protein: CAISKQGALTEAFF
CDR3 DNA: TGTGCCATCAGTAAGCAGGGGGCGCTTACTGAAGCTTTCTTT

D gene: .
V gene: TRBV19
J gene: TRBJ1-1
clone size: few
CDR3 protein: CASSPRQPRNTEAFF
CDR3 DNA: TGTGCCAGTAGTCCACGACAGCCCAGGAACACTGAAGCTTTCTTT

D gene: TRBD1
V gene: TRBV29-1
J gene: TRBJ1-1
clone size: .
CDR3 protein: CSGKRDRASEAFF
CDR3 DNA: TGCAGCGGTAAAAGGGACAGGGCTTCTGAAGCTTTCTTT

D gene: .
V gene: TRBV9
J gene: TRBJ2-5
clone size: .
CDR3 protein: CASSMKQGQETQYF
CDR3 DNA: TGTGCCAGCAGCATGAAACAGGGCCAAGAGACCCAGTACTTC

D gene: .
V gene: TRBV29-1
J gene: TRBJ1-2
clone size: few
CDR3 protein: CSVVGAALNYGYTF
CDR3 DNA: TGCAGCGTTGTTGGGGCTGCCCTTAACTATGGCTACACCTTC

D gene: TRBD2
V gene: TRBV2
J gene: TRBJ2-1
clone size: .
CDR3 protein: CAGGLAGGYNEQFF
CDR3 DNA: TGTGCCGGCGGACTAGCGGGAGGGTACAATGAGCAGTTCTTC

D gene: .
V gene: TRBV29-1
J gene: TRBJ1-5
clone size: few
CDR3 protein: CSVSGENQPQHF
CDR3 DNA: TGCAGCGTTTCAGGGGAGAATCAGCCCCAGCATTTT

D gene: TRBD2
V gene: TRBV27
J gene: TRBJ2-1
clone size: few
CDR3 protein: CASGKRTSGSNEQFF
CDR3 DNA: TGTGCCAGCGGTAAACGGACTAGCGGGTCTAATGAGCAGTTCTTC

D gene: TRBD2
V gene: TRBV9
J gene: TRBJ2-7
clone size: few
CDR3 protein: CASSERTSGYEQYF
CDR3 DNA: TGTGCCAGCAGCGAGAGGACTAGCGGCTACGAGCAGTACTTC

D gene: TRBD1
V gene: TRBV18
J gene: TRBJ2-5
clone size: .
CDR3 protein: CASSPRDSVFRETQYF
CDR3 DNA: TGTGCCAGCTCACCACGGGACAGCGTTTTTAGGGAGACCCAGTACTTC

D gene: .
V gene: TRBV18
J gene: TRBJ1-1
clone size: few
CDR3 protein: CASSPPLGETEAFF
CDR3 DNA: TGTGCCAGCTCACCACCGCTTGGGGAGACTGAAGCTTTCTTT

D gene: .
V gene: TRBV5-4
J gene: TRBJ1-4
clone size: few
CDR3 protein: CASSVPGGSEKLFF
CDR3 DNA: TGTGCCAGCAGCGTTCCGGGGGGTAGTGAAAAACTGTTTTTT

D gene: .
V gene: TRBV9
J gene: TRBJ1-4
clone size: few
CDR3 protein: CASSPLGQGPTNEKLFF
CDR3 DNA: TGTGCCAGCAGCCCTCTTGGGCAGGGGCCAACTAATGAAAAACTGTTTTTT

D gene: TRBD1
V gene: TRBV28
J gene: TRBJ2-7
clone size: few
CDR3 protein: CASSSPPGQTYEQYF
CDR3 DNA: TGTGCCAGCAGTTCGCCGCCGGGACAGACCTACGAGCAGTACTTC

D gene: TRBD1
V gene: TRBV14
J gene: TRBJ2-5
clone size: few
CDR3 protein: CASQRDRGRWETQYF
CDR3 DNA: TGTGCCAGCCAGCGGGACAGGGGGCGATGGGAGACCCAGTACTTC

D gene: TRBD2
V gene: TRBV5-4
J gene: TRBJ2-3
clone size: few
CDR3 protein: CASGFSGSTDTQYF
CDR3 DNA: TGTGCCAGCGGATTTAGCGGGAGCACAGATACGCAGTATTTT

D gene: TRBD1
V gene: TRBV27
J gene: TRBJ2-7
clone size: few
CDR3 protein: CASSSPTGGKEQYF
CDR3 DNA: TGTGCCAGCAGTTCACCGACAGGGGGGAAAGAGCAGTACTTC

D gene: TRBD2
V gene: TRBV18
J gene: TRBJ2-5
clone size: few
CDR3 protein: CASSLSGSQETQYF
CDR3 DNA: TGTGCCAGCTCACTTAGCGGGAGTCAGGAGACCCAGTACTTC

D gene: TRBD1
V gene: TRBV27
J gene: TRBJ2-3
clone size: .
CDR3 protein: CASRPGAGQVGFVVDTQYF
CDR3 DNA: TGTGCCAGCAGGCCCGGGGCGGGACAGGTAGGATTCGTCGTAGATACGCAGTATTTT

D gene: .
V gene: TRBV7-8
J gene: TRBJ2-6
clone size: few
CDR3 protein: CASSLDSSGANVLTF
CDR3 DNA: TGTGCCAGCAGCTTGGACAGCTCTGGGGCCAACGTCCTGACTTTC

D gene: .
V gene: TRBV18
J gene: TRBJ2-5
clone size: few
CDR3 protein: CASSPRGQGSGETQYF
CDR3 DNA: TGTGCCAGCTCACCAAGAGGGCAGGGAAGCGGGGAGACCCAGTACTTC